One sample yielded the 12 T cell receptor beta chains listed below, sequenced in a study of blood T cell repertoires in COVID-19. Profiling relied on immunoSEQ multiplex PCR, and the TCRdb table lists in-frame clones only, not all of them. The data show fewer than 450,000 clones, 90% seen once. The specimen sequenced was PBMCs or T cells enriched from blood (not recorded which). All receptors come from a man in his late teens or twenties who had recovered from COVID-19.

The chain couples TRBV5-6 to TRBJ1-3; D unresolved. V was pared by 2 bases and J by 1 base, with 13 bases between. Germline CDR1 reads SGHDT; CDR2 reads YYEEEE. This CDR3 has 16 residues. The CDR3 loop reads CASSFGVGRSGNTIYF. DNA for the CDR3: TGTGCCAGCAGCTTCGGGGTTGGGCGATCTGGAAACACCATATATTTT.

This clone was counted between two and nine times. This chain links TRBV7-2 with TRBJ1-2; D ambiguous. V lost 7 bases and J 3 bases, leaving 12 bases between the germline ends. CDR1 is SGHTA and CDR2 is FQGNSA in the germline V gene. The CDR3 covers 13 residues. CDR3 in amino acids: CASNPRVDYGYTF. The CDR3 DNA reads as TGTGCCAGCAACCCCCGCGTAGACTATGGCTACACCTTC.

As concerns this clone: This sample also contains other DNA sequences that code for the same CDR3. This chain uses TRBV5-1 with TRBJ1-1, with 7 bases aligning to TRBD1. The CDR3 runs 11 residues. The ends lost 1 base at V and 11 bases at J; junction bases unmatched: 2. The germline CDR1 and CDR2 sequences are SGHRS and YFSETQ. CDR3 loop: CASSLTGEAFF. The CDR3 DNA sequence: TGCGCCAGCAGCTTGACAGGGGAGGCTTTCTTT.

This chain connects TRBV5-1 to TRBJ2-3; no clear D gene. The CDR3 runs to 16 residues. CDR1 and CDR2 (germline): SGHRS, YFSETQ. Deletions cut 0 bases from V and 0 bases from J, with 11 bases between. DNA of the CDR3: TGCGCCAGCAGCTTGGTAGCATTCGCTAGCACAGATACGCAGTATTTT. Translated, it gives CASSLVAFASTDTQYF.

CDR3 bases: TGTGCCAGCAGTTACTCGAATTTAGCGCGAGAGACCCAGTACTTC. Translation: CASSYSNLARETQYF. This rearrangement joins TRBV6-5 to TRBJ2-5; tentative D call: TRBD2 (5 bases). The CDR3 sequence is 15 residues long. Germline assignment: CDR1 MNHEY and CDR2 SVGAGI. V lost 0 bases and J lost 4, with 12 bases in between.

This clone came up a few times. This chain joins TRBV11-3 and TRBJ2-5; 9 nucleotides agree with TRBD2. Germline CDR1 SGHNT, CDR2 YENEEA. The CDR3 has 14 amino acids. The V gene end was trimmed by 4 bases and the J gene end by 4 bases; junction bases not matched to a gene: 4. CDR3 DNA sequence: TGTGCCAGCAGCTCCCCGGGACTAGCAGAGACCCAGTACTTC. It yields the protein CASSSPGLAETQYF.

The chain couples TRBV5-1 to TRBJ2-7; no reliable D call. The CDR3 consists of 15 residues. CDR1 is SGHRS and CDR2 is YFSETQ in the germline V gene. V was cut by 0 bases and J by 6 bases, with 16 bases left in between. In DNA, the CDR3 is TGCGCCAGCAGCTTGGCTCAGCCGGGTTTCGGCGAGCAGTACTTC. Translated: CASSLAQPGFGEQYF.

This chain connects TRBV14 to TRBJ1-3, with no clear D. The CDR3 is 14 residues long. Per the germline V gene, CDR1 is SGHDN and CDR2 is FVKESK. V lost 3 bases, J lost 5 bases, and 11 bases lay in between. The CDR3: CASSHRLNRNTIYF. DNA of the CDR3: TGTGCCAGCAGCCACAGATTAAATAGAAACACCATATATTTT. The entire variable domain, with the rest obtained from reference TRBV14 and TRBJ1-3, is as follows: EAGVTQFPSHSVIEKGQTVTLRCDPISGHDNLYWYRRVMGKEIKFLLHFVKESKQDESGMPNNRFLAERTGGTYSTLKVQPAELEDSGVYFCASSHRLNRNTIYFGEGSWLTVV.

The gene calls are TRBV5-1 and TRBJ2-5, with D perhaps matching TRBD1 (7 bases). The CDR3 extends over 14 amino acids. In germline, CDR1 is SGHRS, CDR2 YFSETQ. The V end was cut by 4 bases, the J end by 4 bases, with 14 bases between. The CDR3 sequence: CASSVDRDLETQYF. The CDR3 DNA reads TGCGCCAGCAGCGTTGACAGGGACTTAGAGACCCAGTACTTC.

This clone was picked up a small number of times. The chain joins TRBV3-1 (or the pseudogene TRBV3-2) to TRBJ2-3; weak D call: TRBD2 (6 bases). This CDR3 is built from 13 residues. The V and J ends lost 4 bases and 5 bases respectively, with 10 bases between them. Germline V gene lookup returns CDR1 LGHDT and CDR2 YNNKEL (reference sequence). The CDR3 coding sequence is TGTGCCAGCAGCCCTAGTAGCGGAGATACGCAGTATTTT. Protein product: CASSPSSGDTQYF.

This chain joins TRBV6-4 and TRBJ1-2, with TRBD1 matching over 9 bases. V shed 7 bases, J shed 2 bases, and the junction held 5 bases outside the gene matches. The germline V gene encodes CDR1 MRHNA and CDR2 SNTAGT. The CDR3 is 14 residues long. The CDR3 loop reads CASKPDRGNYGYTF. CDR3 bases: TGTGCCAGCAAACCGGACAGGGGCAACTATGGCTACACCTTC.

V gene TRBV6-5 combines with J gene TRBJ1-4, with 10 bases lining up with TRBD1. The CDR3 length is 14 residues. V shed 6 bases, J shed 7 bases, and the junction held 5 bases outside the gene matches. Germline CDR1 MNHEY, CDR2 SVGAGI. This chain's CDR3 is CASRGQGRSEKLFF. The CDR3 DNA follows: TGTGCCAGCAGGGGACAGGGGCGAAGTGAAAAACTGTTTTTT.